This T cell receptor (beta chain) stems from a study of blood T cell repertoires in COVID-19. About the study: Specimens from acute and convalescent COVID-19 originated in the United States, Italy and Spain.

The CDR3 is made up of 15 amino acids. The germline CDR1 and CDR2 sequences are SGHTA and FQGTGA. The V segment lost 1 base and the J segment 6 bases; nucleotides outside the gene matches: 4. Produced via immunoSEQ multiplex PCR; TCRdb's table is partial and in-frame only. The table lists under 200,000 clones, 85% to 90% of them singletons. Sequencing used peripheral blood. This chain connects TRBV7-3 to TRBJ2-1; 9 bases align to TRBD2. This TCR derives from a woman older than 75 with COVID-19, enrolled during active disease. The CDR3 sequence is CASSLNLAGFNEQFF. The CDR3 DNA reads TGTGCCAGCAGCTTAAATCTAGCGGGATTCAATGAGCAGTTCTTC.